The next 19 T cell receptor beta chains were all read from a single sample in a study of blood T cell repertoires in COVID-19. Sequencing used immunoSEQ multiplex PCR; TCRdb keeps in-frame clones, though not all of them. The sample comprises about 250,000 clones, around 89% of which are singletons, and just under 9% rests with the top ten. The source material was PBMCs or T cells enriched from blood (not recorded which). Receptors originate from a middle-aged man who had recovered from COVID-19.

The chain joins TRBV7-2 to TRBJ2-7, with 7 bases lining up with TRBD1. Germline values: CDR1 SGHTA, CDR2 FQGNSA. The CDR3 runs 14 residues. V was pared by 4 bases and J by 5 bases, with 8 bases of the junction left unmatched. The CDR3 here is CASSSRRQGNEQYF. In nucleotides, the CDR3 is TGTGCCAGCAGCTCAAGGCGACAGGGTAACGAGCAGTACTTC. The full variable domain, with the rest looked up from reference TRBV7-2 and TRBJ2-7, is GAGVSQSPSNKVTEKGKDVELRCDPISGHTALYWYRQSLGQGLEFLIYFQGNSAPDKSGLPSDRFSAERTGGSVSTLTIQRTQQEDSAVYLCASSSRRQGNEQYFGPGTRLTVT.

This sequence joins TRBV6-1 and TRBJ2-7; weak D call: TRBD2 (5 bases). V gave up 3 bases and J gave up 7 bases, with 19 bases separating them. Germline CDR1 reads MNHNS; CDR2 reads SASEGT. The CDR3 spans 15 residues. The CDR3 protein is CASSDIGQAWREQYF. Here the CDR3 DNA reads TGTGCCAGCAGTGATATCGGCCAGGCCTGGAGGGAGCAGTACTTC.

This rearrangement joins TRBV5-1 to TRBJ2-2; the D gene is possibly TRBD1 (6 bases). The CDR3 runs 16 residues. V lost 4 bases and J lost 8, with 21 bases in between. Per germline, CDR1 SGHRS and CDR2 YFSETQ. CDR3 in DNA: TGCGCCAGCAGCCTTGGTTCTCAGGGGATCAGTGGGGAGCTGTTTTTT. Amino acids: CASSLGSQGISGELFF.

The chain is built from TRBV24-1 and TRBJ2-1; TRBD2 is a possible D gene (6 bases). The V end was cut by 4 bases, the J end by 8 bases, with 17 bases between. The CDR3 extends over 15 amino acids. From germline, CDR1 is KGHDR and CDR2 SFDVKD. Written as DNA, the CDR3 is TGTGCCACCAGTGACCCGGGACGGGACTGGGATGAGCAGTTCTTC. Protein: CATSDPGRDWDEQFF.

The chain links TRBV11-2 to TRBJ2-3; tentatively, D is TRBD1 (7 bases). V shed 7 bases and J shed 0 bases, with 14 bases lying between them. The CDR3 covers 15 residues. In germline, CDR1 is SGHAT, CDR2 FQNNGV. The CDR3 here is CASTAGQTSTDTQYF. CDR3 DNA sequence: TGTGCCAGCACCGCGGGACAGACTAGCACAGATACGCAGTATTTT. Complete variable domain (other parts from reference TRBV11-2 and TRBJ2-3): EAGVAQSPRYKIIEKRQSVAFWCNPISGHATLYWYQQILGQGPKLLIQFQNNGVVDDSQLPKDRFSAERLKGVDSTLKIQPAKLEDSAVYLCASTAGQTSTDTQYFGPGTRLTVL.

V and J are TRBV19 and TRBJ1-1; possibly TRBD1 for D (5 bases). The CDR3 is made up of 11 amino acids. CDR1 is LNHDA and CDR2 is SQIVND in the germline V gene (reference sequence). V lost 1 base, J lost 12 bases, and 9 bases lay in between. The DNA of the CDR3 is TGTGCCAGTAGTATAGGGACATGGTCTTTCTTT. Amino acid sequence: CASSIGTWSFF.

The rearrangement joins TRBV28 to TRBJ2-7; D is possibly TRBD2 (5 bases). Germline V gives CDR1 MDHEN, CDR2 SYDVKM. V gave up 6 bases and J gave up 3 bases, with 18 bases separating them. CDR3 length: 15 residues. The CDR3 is CASSKRGSDYYEQYF. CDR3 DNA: TGTGCCAGCAGCAAACGTGGGAGTGACTACTACGAGCAGTACTTC.

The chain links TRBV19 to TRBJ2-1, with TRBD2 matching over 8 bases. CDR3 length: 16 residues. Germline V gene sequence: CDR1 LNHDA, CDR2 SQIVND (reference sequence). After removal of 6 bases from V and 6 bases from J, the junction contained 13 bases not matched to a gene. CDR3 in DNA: TGTGCCAGTAGGAATAAAGCCGGGACTAGTAGCAATGAGCAGTTCTTC. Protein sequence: CASRNKAGTSSNEQFF.

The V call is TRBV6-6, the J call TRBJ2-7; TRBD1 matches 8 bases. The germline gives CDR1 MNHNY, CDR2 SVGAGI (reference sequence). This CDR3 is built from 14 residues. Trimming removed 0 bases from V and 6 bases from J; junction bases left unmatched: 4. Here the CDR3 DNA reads TGTGCCAGCAGTTACTCGACAGGGGCGGGCGAGCAGTACTTC. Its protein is CASSYSTGAGEQYF.

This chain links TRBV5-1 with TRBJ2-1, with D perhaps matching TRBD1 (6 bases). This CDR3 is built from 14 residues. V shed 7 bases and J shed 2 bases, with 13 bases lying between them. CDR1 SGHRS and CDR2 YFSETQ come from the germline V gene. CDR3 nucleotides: TGCGCCAGCGGCCGAGACAGGACCTACAATGAGCAGTTCTTC. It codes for CASGRDRTYNEQFF.

In nucleotides, the CDR3 is TGTGCCAGCAGAAGTCAACAGGGCTTGAACACTGAAGCTTTCTTT. Translated: CASRSQQGLNTEAFF. V and J are TRBV27 and TRBJ1-1; D is perhaps TRBD1 (6 bases). Germline CDR1 MNHEY, CDR2 SMNVEV (reference sequence). V was cut by 6 bases and J by 0 bases, with 14 bases left in between. The CDR3 spans 15 residues.

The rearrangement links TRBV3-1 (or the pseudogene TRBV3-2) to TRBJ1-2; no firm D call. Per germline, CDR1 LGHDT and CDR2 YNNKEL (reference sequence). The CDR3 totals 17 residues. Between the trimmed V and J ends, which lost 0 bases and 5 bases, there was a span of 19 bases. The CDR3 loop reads CASSQDLLVGGKYGYTF. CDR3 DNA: TGTGCCAGCAGCCAAGATCTGTTAGTTGGAGGGAAGTATGGCTACACCTTC.

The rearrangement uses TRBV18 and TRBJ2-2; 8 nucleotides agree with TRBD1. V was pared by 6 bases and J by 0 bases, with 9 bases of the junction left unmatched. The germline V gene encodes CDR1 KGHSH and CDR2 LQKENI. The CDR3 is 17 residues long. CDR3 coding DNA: TGTGCCAGCTCGGTTGGGACAGGCACCCCGAACACCGGGGAGCTGTTTTTT. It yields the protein CASSVGTGTPNTGELFF.

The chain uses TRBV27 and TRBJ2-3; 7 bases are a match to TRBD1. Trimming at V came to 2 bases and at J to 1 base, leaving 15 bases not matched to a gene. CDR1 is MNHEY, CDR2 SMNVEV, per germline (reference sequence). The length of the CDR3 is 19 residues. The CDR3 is CASSLSLSGQLLGTDTQYF. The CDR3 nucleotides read TGTGCCAGCAGTTTAAGCCTTTCGGGACAGCTATTGGGCACAGATACGCAGTATTTT.

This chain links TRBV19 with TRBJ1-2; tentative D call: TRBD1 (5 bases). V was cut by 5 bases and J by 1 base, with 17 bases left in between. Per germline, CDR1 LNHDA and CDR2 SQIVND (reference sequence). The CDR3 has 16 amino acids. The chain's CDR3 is CASSFDSSMLNYGYTF. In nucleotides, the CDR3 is TGTGCCAGTAGTTTCGACAGCTCTATGCTTAACTATGGCTACACCTTC.

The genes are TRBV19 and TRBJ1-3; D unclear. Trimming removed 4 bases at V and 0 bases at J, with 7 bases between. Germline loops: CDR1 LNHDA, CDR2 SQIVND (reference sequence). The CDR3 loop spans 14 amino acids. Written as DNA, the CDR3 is TGTGCCAGTAGTAACAGACCCTCTGGAAACACCATATATTTT. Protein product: CASSNRPSGNTIYF.

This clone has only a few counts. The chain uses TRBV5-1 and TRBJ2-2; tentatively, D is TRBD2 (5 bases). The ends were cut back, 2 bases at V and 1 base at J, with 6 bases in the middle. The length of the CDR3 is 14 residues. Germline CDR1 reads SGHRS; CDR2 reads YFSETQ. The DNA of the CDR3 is TGCGCCAGCAGCTTACTAGAGAACACCGGGGAGCTGTTTTTT. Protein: CASSLLENTGELFF.

The CDR3: CASSLRGVAGTQYF. The DNA of the CDR3 is TGTGCCAGCAGTTTGCGGGGGGTTGCTGGGACCCAGTACTTC. The J gene is TRBJ2-5, the V gene TRBV28, with 8 positions matching TRBD2. This CDR3 region has 14 residues. The trim removed 3 bases at V and 7 bases at J, leaving 7 bases unmatched. The germline gives CDR1 MDHEN, CDR2 SYDVKM.

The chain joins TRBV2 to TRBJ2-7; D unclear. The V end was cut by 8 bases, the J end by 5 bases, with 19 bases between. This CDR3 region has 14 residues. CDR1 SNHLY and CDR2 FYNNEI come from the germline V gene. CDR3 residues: CASRVNPTFDEQYF. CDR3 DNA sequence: TGTGCCAGCCGCGTTAACCCAACCTTCGACGAGCAGTACTTC.